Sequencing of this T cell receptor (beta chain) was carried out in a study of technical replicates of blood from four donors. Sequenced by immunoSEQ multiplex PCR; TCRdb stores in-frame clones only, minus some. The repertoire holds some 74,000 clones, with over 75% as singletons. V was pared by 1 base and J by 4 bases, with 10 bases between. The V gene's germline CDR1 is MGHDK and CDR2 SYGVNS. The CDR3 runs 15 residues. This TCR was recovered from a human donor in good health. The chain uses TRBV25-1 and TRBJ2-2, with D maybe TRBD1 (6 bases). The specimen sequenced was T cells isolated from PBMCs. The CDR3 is CASSEWGQGTGELFF. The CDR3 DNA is TGTGCCAGCAGTGAATGGGGGCAGGGCACCGGGGAGCTGTTTTTT.